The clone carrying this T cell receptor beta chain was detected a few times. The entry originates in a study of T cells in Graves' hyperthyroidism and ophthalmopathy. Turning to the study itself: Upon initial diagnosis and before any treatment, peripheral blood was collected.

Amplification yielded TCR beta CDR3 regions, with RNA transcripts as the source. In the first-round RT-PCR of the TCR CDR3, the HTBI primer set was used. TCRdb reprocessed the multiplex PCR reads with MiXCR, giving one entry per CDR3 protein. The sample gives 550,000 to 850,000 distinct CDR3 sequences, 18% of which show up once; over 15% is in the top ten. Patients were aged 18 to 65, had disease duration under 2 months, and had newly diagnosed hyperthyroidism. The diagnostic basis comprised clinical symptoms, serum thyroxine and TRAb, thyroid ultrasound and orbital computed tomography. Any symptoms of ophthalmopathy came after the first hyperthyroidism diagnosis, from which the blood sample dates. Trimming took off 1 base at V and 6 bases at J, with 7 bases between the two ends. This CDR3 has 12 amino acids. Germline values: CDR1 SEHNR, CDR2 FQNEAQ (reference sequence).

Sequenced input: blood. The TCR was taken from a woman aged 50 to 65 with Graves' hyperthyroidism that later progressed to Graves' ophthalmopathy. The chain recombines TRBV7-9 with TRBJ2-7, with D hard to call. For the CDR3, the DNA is TGTGCCAGCAGCTTAGAGTCCATCGAGCAGTACTTC. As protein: CASSLESIEQYF.